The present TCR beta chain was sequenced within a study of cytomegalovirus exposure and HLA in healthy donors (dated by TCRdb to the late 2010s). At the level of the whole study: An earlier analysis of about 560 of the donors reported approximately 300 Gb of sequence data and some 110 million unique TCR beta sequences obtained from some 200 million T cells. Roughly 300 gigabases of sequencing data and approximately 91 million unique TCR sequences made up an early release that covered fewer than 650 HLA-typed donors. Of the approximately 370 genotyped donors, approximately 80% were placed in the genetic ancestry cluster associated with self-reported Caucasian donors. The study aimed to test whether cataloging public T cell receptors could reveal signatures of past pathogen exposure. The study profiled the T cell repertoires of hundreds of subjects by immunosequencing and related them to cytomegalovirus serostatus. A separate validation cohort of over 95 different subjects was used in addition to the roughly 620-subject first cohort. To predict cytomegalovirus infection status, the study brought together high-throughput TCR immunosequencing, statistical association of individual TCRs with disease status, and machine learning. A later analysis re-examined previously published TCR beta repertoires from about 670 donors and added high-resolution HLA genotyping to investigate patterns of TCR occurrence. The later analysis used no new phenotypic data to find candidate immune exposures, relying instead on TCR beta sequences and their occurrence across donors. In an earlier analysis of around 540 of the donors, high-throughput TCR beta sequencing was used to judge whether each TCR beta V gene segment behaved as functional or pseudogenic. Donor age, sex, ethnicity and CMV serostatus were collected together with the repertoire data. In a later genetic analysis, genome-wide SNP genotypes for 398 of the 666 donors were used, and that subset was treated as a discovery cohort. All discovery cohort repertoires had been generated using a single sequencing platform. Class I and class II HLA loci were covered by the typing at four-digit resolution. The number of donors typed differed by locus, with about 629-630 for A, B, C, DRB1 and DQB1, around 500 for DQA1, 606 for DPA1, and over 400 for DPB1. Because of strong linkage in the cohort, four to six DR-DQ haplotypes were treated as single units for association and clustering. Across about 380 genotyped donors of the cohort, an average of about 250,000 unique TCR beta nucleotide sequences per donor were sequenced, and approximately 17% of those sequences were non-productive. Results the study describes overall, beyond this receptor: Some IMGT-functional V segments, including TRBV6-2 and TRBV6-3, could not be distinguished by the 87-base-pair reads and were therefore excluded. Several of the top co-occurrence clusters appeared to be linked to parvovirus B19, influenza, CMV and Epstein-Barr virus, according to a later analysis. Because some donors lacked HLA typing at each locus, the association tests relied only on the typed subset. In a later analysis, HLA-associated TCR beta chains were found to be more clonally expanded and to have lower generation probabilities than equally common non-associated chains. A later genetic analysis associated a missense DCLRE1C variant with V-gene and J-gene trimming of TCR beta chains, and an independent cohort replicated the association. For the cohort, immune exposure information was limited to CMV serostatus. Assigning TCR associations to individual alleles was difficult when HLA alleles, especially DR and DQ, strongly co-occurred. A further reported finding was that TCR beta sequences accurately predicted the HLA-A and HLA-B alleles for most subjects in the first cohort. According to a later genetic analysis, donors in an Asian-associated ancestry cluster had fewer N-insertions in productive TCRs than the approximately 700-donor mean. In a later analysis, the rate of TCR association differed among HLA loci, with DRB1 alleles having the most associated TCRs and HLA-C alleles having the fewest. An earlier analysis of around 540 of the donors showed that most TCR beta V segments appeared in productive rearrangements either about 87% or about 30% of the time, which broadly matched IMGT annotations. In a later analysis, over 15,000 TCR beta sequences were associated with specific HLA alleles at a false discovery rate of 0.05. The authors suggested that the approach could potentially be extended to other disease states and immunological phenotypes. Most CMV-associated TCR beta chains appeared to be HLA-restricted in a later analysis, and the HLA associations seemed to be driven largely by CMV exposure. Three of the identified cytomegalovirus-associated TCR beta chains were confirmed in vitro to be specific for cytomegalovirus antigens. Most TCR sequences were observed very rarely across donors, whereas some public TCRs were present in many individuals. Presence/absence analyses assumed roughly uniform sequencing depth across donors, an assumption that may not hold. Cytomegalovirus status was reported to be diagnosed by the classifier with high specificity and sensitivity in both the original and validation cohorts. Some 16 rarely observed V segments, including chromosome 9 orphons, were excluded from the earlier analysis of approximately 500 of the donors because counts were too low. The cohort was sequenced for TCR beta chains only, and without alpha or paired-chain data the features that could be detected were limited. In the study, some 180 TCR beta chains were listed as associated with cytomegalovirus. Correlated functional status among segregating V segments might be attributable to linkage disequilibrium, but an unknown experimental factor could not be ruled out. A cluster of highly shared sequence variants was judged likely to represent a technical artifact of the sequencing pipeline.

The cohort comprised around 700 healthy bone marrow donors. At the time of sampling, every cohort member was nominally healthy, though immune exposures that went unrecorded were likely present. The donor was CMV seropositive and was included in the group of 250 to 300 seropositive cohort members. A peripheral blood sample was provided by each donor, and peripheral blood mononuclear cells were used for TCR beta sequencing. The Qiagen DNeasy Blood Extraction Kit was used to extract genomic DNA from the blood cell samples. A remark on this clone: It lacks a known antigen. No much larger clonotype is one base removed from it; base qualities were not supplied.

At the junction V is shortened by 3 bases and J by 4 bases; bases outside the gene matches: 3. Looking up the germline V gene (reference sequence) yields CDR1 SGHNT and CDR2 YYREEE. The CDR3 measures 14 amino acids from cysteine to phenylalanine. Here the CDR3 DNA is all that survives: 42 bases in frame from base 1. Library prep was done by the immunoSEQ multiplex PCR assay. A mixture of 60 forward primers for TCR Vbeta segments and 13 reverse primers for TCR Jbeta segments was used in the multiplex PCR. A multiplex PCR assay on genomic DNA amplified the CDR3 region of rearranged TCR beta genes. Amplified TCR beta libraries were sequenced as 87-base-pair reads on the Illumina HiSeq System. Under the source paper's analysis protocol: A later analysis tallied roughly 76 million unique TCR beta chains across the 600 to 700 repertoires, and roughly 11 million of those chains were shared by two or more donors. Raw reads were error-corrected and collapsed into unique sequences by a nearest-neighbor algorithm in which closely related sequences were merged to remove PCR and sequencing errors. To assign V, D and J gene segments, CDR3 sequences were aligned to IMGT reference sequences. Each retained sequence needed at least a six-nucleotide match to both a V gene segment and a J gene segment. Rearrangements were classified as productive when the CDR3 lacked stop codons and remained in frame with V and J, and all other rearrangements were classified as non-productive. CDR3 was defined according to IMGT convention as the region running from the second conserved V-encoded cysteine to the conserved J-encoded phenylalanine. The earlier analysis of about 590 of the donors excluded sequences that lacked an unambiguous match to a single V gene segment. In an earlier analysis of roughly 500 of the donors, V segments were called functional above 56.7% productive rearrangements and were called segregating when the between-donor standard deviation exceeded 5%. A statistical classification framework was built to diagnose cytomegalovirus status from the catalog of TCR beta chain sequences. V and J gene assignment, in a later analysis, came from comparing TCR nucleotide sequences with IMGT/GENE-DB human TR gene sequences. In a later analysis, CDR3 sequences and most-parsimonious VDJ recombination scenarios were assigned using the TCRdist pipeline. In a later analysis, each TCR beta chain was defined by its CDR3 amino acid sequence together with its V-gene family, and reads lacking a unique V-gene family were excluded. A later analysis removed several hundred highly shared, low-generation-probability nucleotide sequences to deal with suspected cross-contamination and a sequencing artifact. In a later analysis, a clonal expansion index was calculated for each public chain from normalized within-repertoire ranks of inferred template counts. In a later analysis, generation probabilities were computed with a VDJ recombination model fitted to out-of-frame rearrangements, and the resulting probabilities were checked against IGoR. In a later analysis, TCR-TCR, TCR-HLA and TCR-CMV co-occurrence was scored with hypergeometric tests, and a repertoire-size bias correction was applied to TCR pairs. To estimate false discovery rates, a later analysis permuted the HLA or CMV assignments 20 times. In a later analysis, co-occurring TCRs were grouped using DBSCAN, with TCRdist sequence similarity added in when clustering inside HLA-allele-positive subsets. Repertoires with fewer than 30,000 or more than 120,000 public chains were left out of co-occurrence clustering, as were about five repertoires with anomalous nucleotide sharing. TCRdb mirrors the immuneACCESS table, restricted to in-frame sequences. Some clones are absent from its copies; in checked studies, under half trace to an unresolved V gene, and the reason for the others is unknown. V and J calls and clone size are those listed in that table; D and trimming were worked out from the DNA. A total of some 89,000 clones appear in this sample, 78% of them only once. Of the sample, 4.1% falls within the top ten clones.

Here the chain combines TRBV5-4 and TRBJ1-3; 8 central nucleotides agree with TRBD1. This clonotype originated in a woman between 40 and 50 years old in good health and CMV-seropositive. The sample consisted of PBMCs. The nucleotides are TGTGCCAGCAGCTCGCAGGGGGCGGGAAACACCATATATTTT. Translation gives CASSSQGAGNTIYF.